The clone carrying this TCR beta chain is classed as medium-sized. Its specificity is not known. The record originates from a study of vaccination and CD4 T cells after COVID-19. Documented treatment: approximately nine-day PBMC culture with coronavirus spike peptide pools or control peptides (ViraFEST assay). ViraFEST used peptide pools to expand antigen-specific T cells before TCR sequencing. A few million PBMCs per well were cultured with about 10 IU/ml IL-2 and 10 ug/ml peptide pools. This CDR3 spans 13 amino acids. The germline V gene has CDR1 MNHNS and CDR2 SASEGT. Trimming shortened V by 5 bases and J by 4 bases, and 9 bases separated the two germline ends. Sequenced with the Oncomine TCR Beta short-read assay was DNA taken from cultured CD4+ T cells. Cultured CD4+ T cells were the source of extracted genomic DNA. In TCRdb, the PCR reads were re-called with MiXCR into one record per CDR3 protein. This sample has 9,500 to 15,000 distinct CDR3 sequences, with 53% found just once.

This clonotype originated in a human donor who had recovered from COVID-19. The chain has TRBV6-1 and TRBJ1-5, with D possibly TRBD1 on 5 matching bases. Sequencing used CD4+ T cells from blood, cultured in vitro. The CDR3 DNA reads TGTGCCAGCAGTACACAGGTAAATCAGCCCCAGCATTTT. Protein product: CASSTQVNQPQHF.